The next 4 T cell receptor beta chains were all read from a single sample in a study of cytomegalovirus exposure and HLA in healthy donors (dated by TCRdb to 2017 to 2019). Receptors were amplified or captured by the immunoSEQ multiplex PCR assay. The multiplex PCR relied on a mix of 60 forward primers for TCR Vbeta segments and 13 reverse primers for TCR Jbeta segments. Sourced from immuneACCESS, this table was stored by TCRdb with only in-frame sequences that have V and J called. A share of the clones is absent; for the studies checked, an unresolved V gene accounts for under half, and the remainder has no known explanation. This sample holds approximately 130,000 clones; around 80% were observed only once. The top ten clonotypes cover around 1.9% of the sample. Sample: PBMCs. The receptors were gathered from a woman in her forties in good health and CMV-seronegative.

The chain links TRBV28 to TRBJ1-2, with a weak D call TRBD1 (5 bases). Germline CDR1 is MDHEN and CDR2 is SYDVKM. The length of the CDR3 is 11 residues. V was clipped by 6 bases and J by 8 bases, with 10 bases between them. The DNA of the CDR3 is TGTGCCAGCAGCCAACGGGGGGGCTACACCTTC. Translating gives CASSQRGGYTF.

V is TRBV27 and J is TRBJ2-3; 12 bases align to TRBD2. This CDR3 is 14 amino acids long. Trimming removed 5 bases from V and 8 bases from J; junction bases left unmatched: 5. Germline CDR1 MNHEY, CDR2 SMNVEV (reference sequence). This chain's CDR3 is CASSPQTSGSTQYF. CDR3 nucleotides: TGTGCCAGCAGTCCCCAGACTAGCGGGAGTACGCAGTATTTT.

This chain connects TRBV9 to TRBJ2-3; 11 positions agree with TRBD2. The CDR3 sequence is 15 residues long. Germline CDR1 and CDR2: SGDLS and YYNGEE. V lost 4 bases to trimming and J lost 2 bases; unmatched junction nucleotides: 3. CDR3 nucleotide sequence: TGTGCCAGCAGCAAGACTAGCGGGGCCACAGATACGCAGTATTTT. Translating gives CASSKTSGATDTQYF.

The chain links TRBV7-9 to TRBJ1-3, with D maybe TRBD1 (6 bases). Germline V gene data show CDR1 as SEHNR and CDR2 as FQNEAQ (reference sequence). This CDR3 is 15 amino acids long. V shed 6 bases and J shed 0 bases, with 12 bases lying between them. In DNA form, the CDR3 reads TGTGCCAGCAGTTCACAGGGAAACTCTGGAAACACCATATATTTT. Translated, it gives CASSSQGNSGNTIYF.